The clone carrying this T cell receptor (beta chain) appeared a few times. Its antigen is undetermined. MiXCR, run by TCRdb on the reads, gives a single entry per CDR3 protein. The profile shows about 180,000 distinct CDR3 sequences, about 17% of them singletons. These data belong to a study of T cell repertoires in cytomegalovirus infection. Findings of the study overall: HLA-C-restricted CMV-specific TCR beta clonotypes were dominant in the ex vivo response.

The sample was CD8+ T cells from PBMCs. The TCR sequence derives from a human donor in good health (CMV status not recorded). Some clones in this sample may be carry-over from other donors' samples.

The CDR3 sequence is CASSQVGTPGDETQYF. The CDR3 nucleotides are TGTGCCAGCAGCCAAGTAGGGACCCCGGGGGACGAGACCCAGTACTTC. The rearrangement links TRBV3-1 to TRBJ2-5, with D possibly being TRBD2 (6 bases). This CDR3 contains 16 residues. With 1 base removed from V and 5 bases from J, the gap between germline ends came to 17 bases. Per germline, CDR1 LGHDT and CDR2 YNNKEL (reference sequence).